Each of the 11 T cell receptor beta chains below was sequenced from the same sample in a study of T cell repertoires in cytomegalovirus infection. MiXCR, applied by TCRdb to the reads, yields one record per CDR3 protein. The data contain more than 400,000 distinct CDR3 sequences, about a quarter of them singletons. The sample was PBMCs. Receptor source: a human donor in good health (CMV status not recorded). Some clones in this sample may be carry-over from other donors' samples.

This clonotype came up a few times. This chain uses TRBV4-3 with TRBJ2-2; TRBD2 matches 8 bases. This CDR3 region has 17 residues. V was clipped by 0 bases and J by 7 bases; unmatched bases: 10. Germline V gives CDR1 LGHNA, CDR2 YSLEER. The CDR3 sequence: CASSQEGASGLGGELFF. CDR3 sequence (DNA): TGCGCCAGCAGCCAAGAGGGGGCTAGCGGGTTGGGCGGGGAGCTGTTTTTT.

The chain has TRBV5-6 and TRBJ1-1, with no clear D. The CDR3 length is 14 residues. Trimming pared 0 bases from V and 0 bases from J, leaving 6 bases between. Germline CDR1 and CDR2: SGHDT and YYEEEE. In DNA, the CDR3 is TGTGCCAGCAGCTTGGTTTTGGTGAACACTGAAGCTTTCTTT. Protein: CASSLVLVNTEAFF.

The chain employs TRBV7-2 and TRBJ1-6; D might be TRBD1 (6 bases). The ends were cut back, 5 bases at V and 11 bases at J, with 13 bases in the middle. This CDR3 has 13 amino acids. The germline CDR1 and CDR2 sequences are SGHTA and FQGNSA. The CDR3: CASSRGGRPPLHF. The DNA of the CDR3 is TGTGCCAGCAGCCGCGGGGGCCGACCACCCCTCCACTTT.

The rearrangement uses TRBV7-9 and TRBJ2-5; TRBD1 matches 8 bases. Germline values: CDR1 SEHNR, CDR2 FQNEAQ (reference sequence). This CDR3 region has 15 residues. J was trimmed by 9 bases and V by 4 bases; bases with no gene match: 13. DNA of the CDR3: TGTGCCAGCAGCTCCCTGGACAGGGACAAGAGACCCCAGTACTTC. Its protein product is CASSSLDRDKRPQYF.

For the CDR3, the DNA is TGTGCCAGCAGTTTTTTCCCAGGGTTGGCTTTCTTT. This sequence encodes CASSFFPGLAFF. V gene TRBV12-3 or TRBV12-4 combines with J gene TRBJ1-1; D may be TRBD1 (5 bases). Trimming left V 3 bases short and J 11 bases short, with 13 bases between. The CDR3 is 12 amino acids.

The rearrangement links TRBV29-1 to TRBJ1-5, with D uncertain. The CDR3 runs to 12 residues. V dropped 5 bases and J dropped 1 base, with 6 bases sitting between them. Germline values: CDR1 SQVTM, CDR2 ANQGSEA. The CDR3 loop is CSVPESNQPQHF. The CDR3 coding sequence is TGCAGCGTTCCCGAGAGCAATCAGCCCCAGCATTTT.

The gene calls are TRBV7-2 and TRBJ2-5; 12 bases line up with TRBD2. J was trimmed by 5 bases and V by 0 bases; bases with no gene match: 4. The CDR3 is 16 residues long. Germline V gives CDR1 SGHTA, CDR2 FQGNSA. This CDR3 is CASSLAPSGRAETQYF. The DNA of the CDR3 is TGTGCCAGCAGCTTAGCCCCTAGCGGGAGGGCGGAGACCCAGTACTTC.

There are a few counts of this clonotype. The rearrangement joins TRBV7-2 to TRBJ2-7; maybe TRBD2 (5 bases). Trimming cost V 9 bases and J 4 bases, with 16 bases left between them. Germline CDR1 and CDR2: SGHTA and FQGNSA. The CDR3 totals 13 residues. The CDR3 loop is CASRGAVEYEQYF. The CDR3 DNA sequence: TGTGCCAGTCGGGGAGCAGTGGAGTACGAGCAGTACTTC.

In this sample, this clonotype turned up a few times. V and J are TRBV5-4 and TRBJ2-1; a possible D gene is TRBD2 (6 bases). V lost 5 bases and J 3 bases, leaving 15 bases between the germline ends. The CDR3 has 15 residues. Germline V gene sequence: CDR1 SGHNT, CDR2 YYREEE (reference sequence). The CDR3 loop is CASSRALADYNEQFF. CDR3 DNA: TGTGCCAGCAGTCGCGCTTTAGCGGACTACAATGAGCAGTTCTTC.

V gene TRBV5-1 combines with J gene TRBJ2-3, with 9 bases identical to TRBD1. Germline V lookup: CDR1 SGHRS, CDR2 YFSETQ. V lost 4 bases to trimming and J lost 8 bases; unmatched junction nucleotides: 11. The CDR3 covers 15 residues. CDR3: CASSPRQGVSATQYF. The CDR3 DNA reads TGCGCCAGCAGCCCCAGACAGGGGGTCTCAGCTACGCAGTATTTT.

This clonotype was counted a few times. The genes are TRBV7-6 and TRBJ2-1; D is perhaps TRBD2 (6 bases). CDR1 and CDR2 from the germline V gene are SGHVS and FNYEAQ. The CDR3 spans 16 residues. Trimming cost V 1 base and J 8 bases, with 18 bases left between them. DNA of the CDR3: TGTGCCAGCAGCTTAGGGCCGCTAGGGAGGTGGGATGAGCAGTTCTTC. Its translation is CASSLGPLGRWDEQFF.